These 16 T cell receptor beta chains came from one sample sequenced in a study of shared clonotypes between healthy human individuals. Sequenced by immunoSEQ multiplex PCR; TCRdb stores in-frame clones only, minus some. The sample lists around 500,000 clones, roughly 80% seen once, with approximately 12% in the top ten. Sequenced material: PBMCs. The receptors stem from a middle-aged woman in good health. Some clones in this sample may be carry-over from other donors' samples.

The chain employs TRBV7-9 and TRBJ2-1; maybe TRBD2 (6 bases). Trimming removed 5 bases from V and 8 bases from J, with 22 bases in between. The CDR3 spans 16 residues. The germline V gene has CDR1 SEHNR and CDR2 FQNEAQ (reference sequence). The CDR3 is CASSPLGGRTRDEQFF. Written as DNA, the CDR3 is TGTGCCAGCAGCCCCCTGGGAGGCAGGACCCGGGATGAGCAGTTCTTC.

This clone showed up just a few times. This likely reflects a read error, since a far larger clone is one base away. The gene calls are TRBV30 and TRBJ1-1; perhaps TRBD1 as D (5 bases). The V gene lost 0 bases and the J gene lost 11 bases, with 10 bases spanning the gap. CDR1 is GTSNPN and CDR2 is SVGIG in the germline V gene (reference sequence). CDR3 length equals 11 residues. Written as DNA, the CDR3 is TGTGCCTGGAGTGTACACGGGGCCGCTTTCTTT. It encodes CAWSVHGAAFF.

This clone was counted only a few times. The same CDR3 can be traced to other DNA sequences in this sample. The chain couples TRBV5-1 to TRBJ1-5; 9 bases match TRBD1. There are 15 residues in the CDR3. Germline V CDR1 and CDR2: SGHRS, YFSETQ. The V and J ends lost 4 bases and 0 bases, in that order; junction bases with no gene match: 2. In DNA, the CDR3 is TGCGCCAGCAGCCCGGGACAGGGTAGCAATCAGCCCCAGCATTTT. This gives the protein CASSPGQGSNQPQHF. Combining the CDR3 with reference TRBV5-1 and TRBJ1-5 gives the whole variable domain KAGVTQTPRYLIKTRGQQVTLSCSPISGHRSVSWYQQTPGQGLQFLFEYFSETQRNKGNFPGRFSGRQFSNSRSEMNVSTLELGDSALYLCASSPGQGSNQPQHFGDGTRLSIL.

Worth noting for this clone: Within the sample, other DNA sequences also encode this same CDR3. The CDR3 loop reads CASSLGDRGQETQYF. The CDR3 DNA is TGCGCCAGCAGCTTGGGGGACAGGGGACAAGAGACCCAGTACTTC. This rearrangement joins TRBV5-1 to TRBJ2-5; 10 bases align to TRBD1. The CDR3 contains 15 residues. Unmatched junction bases numbered 1, after V lost 0 bases and J lost 2 bases. Germline loops: CDR1 SGHRS, CDR2 YFSETQ.

This sequence joins TRBV6-5 and TRBJ2-7; D may be TRBD1 or TRBD2 (6 bases each). Germline CDR1 and CDR2: MNHEY and SVGAGI. The CDR3 spans 15 residues. Trimming removed 8 bases at V and 6 bases at J, with 23 bases between. The CDR3 spells CASATPGGHWSEQYF. CDR3 bases: TGTGCCAGCGCAACACCCGGGGGACACTGGTCCGAGCAGTACTTC.

This clone was found once. The sample has other DNA sequences that encode this CDR3 too. This chain connects TRBV7-9 to TRBJ1-1; possible D gene TRBD1, 5 bases. Germline V CDR1 and CDR2: SEHNR, FQNEAQ (reference sequence). CDR3 length equals 13 residues. Deletions cut 3 bases from V and 4 bases from J, with 9 bases between. CDR3: CASSLGGSTEAFF. The CDR3 DNA follows: TGTGCCAGCAGCTTGGGGGGAAGCACTGAAGCTTTCTTT.

The chain uses TRBV6-6 and TRBJ2-7; the match to TRBD2 covers 8 bases. In germline, CDR1 is MNHNY, CDR2 SVGAGI (reference sequence). With V trimmed by 8 bases and J by 0 bases, 9 bases remained unmatched. The CDR3 totals 15 residues. CDR3 bases: TGTGCCAGCGGGTGGGCGGCGGGAGGCTCCTACGAGCAGTACTTC. It is translated as CASGWAAGGSYEQYF.

The chain uses TRBV30 and TRBJ2-1; no firm D call. V lost 2 bases and J 5 bases, leaving 10 bases between the germline ends. The CDR3 is made up of 13 amino acids. From germline, CDR1 is GTSNPN and CDR2 SVGIG (reference sequence). The CDR3 spells CAWSTRPDNEQFF. The CDR3 DNA reads TGTGCCTGGAGTACGCGACCCGACAATGAGCAGTTCTTC.

The chain carries TRBV27 and TRBJ2-2; perhaps TRBD1 as D (6 bases). The V gene's germline CDR1 is MNHEY and CDR2 SMNVEV (reference sequence). V lost 4 bases, J lost 1 base, and 13 bases lay in between. The CDR3 is 16 residues long. In DNA, the CDR3 is TGTGCCAGCAGTTACAGTACAGGGTGGAACACCGGGGAGCTGTTTTTT. It specifies CASSYSTGWNTGELFF.

Points on this clone: This same CDR3 is encoded by further DNA sequences in the sample. The CDR3 region has the DNA TGTGCCAGCAGCTTAGGGACCTACAATGAGCAGTTCTTC. Its protein is CASSLGTYNEQFF. This chain uses TRBV7-3 with TRBJ2-1; no firm D call. From germline, CDR1 is SGHTA and CDR2 FQGTGA. With 2 bases removed from V and 2 bases from J, the gap between germline ends came to 4 bases. This CDR3 comprises 13 residues.

The genes are TRBV14 and TRBJ1-5; D uncertain. From germline, CDR1 is SGHDN and CDR2 FVKESK. The CDR3 totals 17 residues. V lost 3 bases to trimming and J lost 0 bases, with 15 bases between them. CDR3 loop: CASSQLTEINSNQPQHF. The CDR3 DNA follows: TGTGCCAGCAGCCAGCTGACGGAAATCAATAGCAATCAGCCCCAGCATTTT.

J is TRBJ2-3 and V is TRBV4-2, with 9 bases matching TRBD2. The V gene end was trimmed by 3 bases and the J gene end by 4 bases; junction bases not matched to a gene: 14. Germline CDR1 reads LGHNA; CDR2 reads YNFKEQ. The CDR3 loop spans 18 amino acids. The CDR3 region has the DNA TGTGCCAGCAGCCAGGGCGGGCAAGGCGGGAGGGCCGCAGATACGCAGTATTTT. This codes for CASSQGGQGGRAADTQYF.

The chain joins TRBV6-6 to TRBJ1-1; D not resolved. The CDR3 spans 15 residues. CDR1 MNHNY and CDR2 SVGAGI come from the germline V gene (reference sequence). V was clipped by 0 bases and J by 0 bases, with 8 bases between them. The DNA for the CDR3 is TGTGCCAGCAGTTACTCACTGGGGATGAACACTGAAGCTTTCTTT. It yields the protein CASSYSLGMNTEAFF.

V usage is TRBV2 and J usage is TRBJ2-3; the match to TRBD2 covers 10 bases. Germline trimming cut 7 bases from V and 6 bases from J; bases unmatched to any gene: 10. Germline assignment: CDR1 SNHLY and CDR2 FYNNEI. The CDR3 is 15 amino acids. This chain's CDR3 is CASTPGLAPFDTQYF. CDR3 DNA sequence: TGTGCCAGCACCCCGGGACTAGCGCCGTTTGATACGCAGTATTTT.

The chain combines TRBV5-1 with TRBJ1-1; perhaps TRBD1 as D (5 bases). The CDR3 has 15 amino acids. Trimming left V 2 bases short and J 2 bases short, with 13 bases between. Germline CDR1 is SGHRS and CDR2 is YFSETQ. CDR3 protein: CASSFLGTGNTEAFF. The CDR3 DNA is TGCGCCAGCAGCTTTTTGGGCACAGGCAACACTGAAGCTTTCTTT.

The V gene is TRBV4-3, the J gene TRBJ2-5, with D tentatively TRBD1 (5 bases). V was cut by 0 bases and J by 2 bases, with 13 bases left in between. CDR1 and CDR2 from the germline V gene are LGHNA and YSLEER. The CDR3 contains 16 residues. CDR3 protein: CASSQDFGQGQETQYF. In DNA form, the CDR3 reads TGCGCCAGCAGCCAAGATTTTGGGCAGGGACAAGAGACCCAGTACTTC.